The rows below give T cell receptor beta chains drawn from one sample of a study of identical twins. TCRdb reanalysed the 5' RACE reads using MiXCR and keeps one entry per CDR3 protein. The data hold approximately 1.8 million distinct CDR3 sequences, with about 32% observed a single time. The specimen was cord blood. The receptors here all came from a newborn girl in good health. The CDR3 runs from the conserved cysteine through the conserved F or W. A D gene is named only where the DNA matches it firmly. Size values are once, few and many counts, or a class for expanded clones, and some rows have none.

>.|TRBV18|TRBJ1-4|.
TGTGCCAGCTCACCTATCCCCGCAGGATCAACTAATGAAAAACTGTTTTTT
CASSPIPAGSTNEKLFF
>.|TRBV6-1|TRBJ2-3|.
TGTGCCAGCAGTGAAGACGGTATACGCACAGATACGCAGTATTTT
CASSEDGIRTDTQYF
>.|TRBV10-3|TRBJ1-4|.
TGTGCCATCAGTGAGAAGGGCCCTGCAACTAATGAAAAACTGTTTTTT
CAISEKGPATNEKLFF
>few|TRBV29-1|TRBJ1-1|.
TGCAGCGTTGGCCCCGACAGGCGAGAGGCGATACGGACTGAAGCTTTCTTT
CSVGPDRREAIRTEAFF
>few|TRBV7-2|TRBJ2-1|TRBD2
TGTGCCAGCAGCCTATATATTTCCGGGACTAGCCCGAATGAGCAGTTCTTC
CASSLYISGTSPNEQFF
>few|TRBV20-1|TRBJ2-1|TRBD2
TGCAGTGCATACGGGACTAGCGGTCCCTCCTACAATGAGCAGTTCTTC
CSAYGTSGPSYNEQFF
>many|TRBV25-1|TRBJ2-4|TRBD1
TGTGCCAGCAGTGCGACAGGGGCCAAAAACATTCAGTACTTC
CASSATGAKNIQYF
>.|TRBV12-3/TRBV12-4|TRBJ2-7|.
TGTGCCAGCAGTCCTCGGAGGGAGGCCTTCTACGAGCAGTACTTC
CASSPRREAFYEQYF
>.|TRBV20-1|TRBJ1-4|TRBD1
TGCAGTGCTAGGGACAGGCCTGCAACTAATGAAAAACTGTTATTT
CSARDRPATNEKLLF
>.|TRBV12-3/TRBV12-4|TRBJ2-3|TRBD2
TGTGCCAGCAGTTTAGTGCTAGCGGGGGGGGTTACGCAGTATTTT
CASSLVLAGGVTQYF
>.|TRBV6-5|TRBJ2-1|.
TGTGCCGGAGACGCGCAGTTCTTC
CAGDAQFF
>few|TRBV3-1|TRBJ2-6|.
TGTGCCAGCAGCCAAGATTGGCAGGGAGACGTCCTGACTTTC
CASSQDWQGDVLTF
>few|TRBV6-1|TRBJ2-1|.
TGTGCCAGCAGTGAATGGGACAACCTGGACAATGAGCAGTTCTTC
CASSEWDNLDNEQFF
>.|TRBV7-8|TRBJ1-1|TRBD1
TGTGCCAGCAGCTTCCATTCTTTGTCAGGGGGCACTGAAGCTTTCTTT
CASSFHSLSGGTEAFF
>.|TRBV6-6|TRBJ2-1|TRBD2
TGTGCCAGCAGCACTAGCGGGAGGTGGGATGAGCAGTTCTTC
CASSTSGRWDEQFF
>.|TRBV12-3/TRBV12-4|TRBJ2-5|.
TGTGCCAGCAGTCTCACGACAGGGACTGCAGAGACCCAGTACTTC
CASSLTTGTAETQYF
>few|TRBV5-1|TRBJ1-1|.
TGCGCCAGCAGCTTGCAAAGTGCCATGAACACTGAAGCTTTCTTT
CASSLQSAMNTEAFF
>.|TRBV27|TRBJ2-7|TRBD2
TGTGCCAGCAGTTCCATGATAGCGGGAGGTACCTACGAGCAGTACTTC
CASSSMIAGGTYEQYF
>few|TRBV20-1|TRBJ1-5|TRBD1
TGCAGTGCCAGAGGCCGGGACAGGGTCACGGAGCCCCAGCATTTT
CSARGRDRVTEPQHF
>.|TRBV2|TRBJ1-1|.
TGTGCCAGCACCCCGGTGGGGTCTATGAACACTGAAGCTTTCTTT
CASTPVGSMNTEAFF
>.|TRBV28|TRBJ2-1|.
TGTGCCAGCAGATTCCCAGGGAGCTCCTACAATGAGCAGTTCTTC
CASRFPGSSYNEQFF
>.|TRBV3-1|TRBJ2-7|.
TGTGCCAGCAGCCAAGGCGGAATCTACGAGCAGTACTTC
CASSQGGIYEQYF
>many|TRBV12-3/TRBV12-4|TRBJ1-6|.
TGTGCCAGCAGTTTGCTACGGGATAATTCACCCCTCCACTTT
CASSLLRDNSPLHF